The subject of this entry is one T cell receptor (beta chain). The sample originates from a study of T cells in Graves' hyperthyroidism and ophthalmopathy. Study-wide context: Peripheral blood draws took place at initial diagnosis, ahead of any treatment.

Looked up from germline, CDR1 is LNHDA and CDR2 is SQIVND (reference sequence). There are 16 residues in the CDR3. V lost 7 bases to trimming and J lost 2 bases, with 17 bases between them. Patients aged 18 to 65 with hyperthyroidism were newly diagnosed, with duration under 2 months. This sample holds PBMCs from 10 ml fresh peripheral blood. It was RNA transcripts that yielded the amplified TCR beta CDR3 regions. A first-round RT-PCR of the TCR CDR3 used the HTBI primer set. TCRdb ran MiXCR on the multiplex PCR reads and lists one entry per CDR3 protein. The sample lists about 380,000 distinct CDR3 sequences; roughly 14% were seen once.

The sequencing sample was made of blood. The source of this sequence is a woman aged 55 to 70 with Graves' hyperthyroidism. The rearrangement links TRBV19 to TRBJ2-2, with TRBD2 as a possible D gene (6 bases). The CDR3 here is CASTVDLRGNTGELFF. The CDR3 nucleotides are TGTGCCAGTACCGTCGACTTGCGGGGAAACACCGGGGAGCTGTTTTTT.